The 6 T cell receptor beta chains given below trace back to one sample, sequenced in a study of T cell responses to AZD1222 COVID-19 vaccine. The repertoire was sequenced with immunoSEQ multiplex PCR; TCRdb's copy has only in-frame clones and lacks some. The table shows 150,000 to 200,000 clones, with about 91% occurring only once. Here the sequenced sample was peripheral blood, taken 28 days after the second AZD1222 dose. Source of these receptors: an adult who received the AZD1222 COVID-19 vaccine.

The chain joins TRBV27 to TRBJ1-1, with TRBD1 as a possible D gene (5 bases). V was trimmed by 5 bases and J by 0 bases, leaving 10 bases between them. The CDR3 has 14 residues. The germline CDR1 and CDR2 sequences are MNHEY and SMNVEV (reference sequence). The CDR3 nucleotides read TGTGCCAGCAGTGTGGGGCGGCTGAACACTGAAGCTTTCTTT. Its protein is CASSVGRLNTEAFF.

The chain combines TRBV2 with TRBJ1-2; the D gene is possibly TRBD1 (6 bases). This CDR3 spans 14 amino acids. V gave up 4 bases and J gave up 2 bases, with 11 bases separating them. Germline CDR1 SNHLY, CDR2 FYNNEI. The CDR3 region is CASSVGGLNYGYTF. Here the CDR3 DNA reads TGTGCCAGCAGTGTCGGGGGGCTCAACTATGGCTACACCTTC. The variable domain in full, with the rest retrieved from reference TRBV2 and TRBJ1-2, is EPEVTQTPSHQVTQMGQEVILRCVPISNHLYFYWYRQILGQKVEFLVSFYNNEISEKSEIFDDQFSVERPDGSNFTLKIRSTKLEDSAMYFCASSVGGLNYGYTFGSGTRLTVV.

This clone was seen once. The chain carries TRBV3-1 (or the pseudogene TRBV3-2) and TRBJ1-2; D uncertain. CDR3 length: 16 residues. The germline V and J ends were trimmed by 4 bases and 0 bases, with 15 bases remaining between them. Germline V gene sequence: CDR1 LGHDT, CDR2 YNNKEL (reference sequence). The CDR3 DNA sequence: TGTGCCAGCAGCCTCGGCCGGGAGAGGACTAACTATGGCTACACCTTC. Translated: CASSLGRERTNYGYTF.

This chain uses TRBV24-1 with TRBJ2-6, with 9 bases that match TRBD1. The germline V gene encodes CDR1 KGHDR and CDR2 SFDVKD. Trimming removed 2 bases from V and 2 bases from J; junction bases left unmatched: 0. This CDR3 has 16 amino acids. CDR3: CATSDWTGAGANVLTF. The CDR3 nucleotides are TGTGCCACCAGTGATTGGACAGGGGCTGGGGCCAACGTCCTGACTTTC.

This chain's CDR3 is CASSAGQGVNSPLHF. CDR3 nucleotide sequence: TGTGCCAGCAGCGCGGGACAGGGCGTGAATTCACCCCTCCACTTT. This chain joins TRBV5-4 and TRBJ1-6; TRBD1 aligns across 9 bases. CDR1 is SGHNT, CDR2 YYREEE, per germline (reference sequence). The length of the CDR3 is 15 residues. After removal of 4 bases from V and 7 bases from J, the junction contained 6 bases not matched to a gene.

This chain links TRBV7-2 with TRBJ2-7; 9 nucleotides agree with TRBD2. The CDR3 covers 14 residues. Trimming cost V 5 bases and J 3 bases; bases outside gene matches: 5. The germline V gene has CDR1 SGHTA and CDR2 FQGNSA. The CDR3, as DNA: TGTGCCAGCAGCAACCAGCGGGGGGACTACGAGCAGTACTTC. This encodes CASSNQRGDYEQYF. Full variable domain (outside the CDR3, taken from reference TRBV7-2 and TRBJ2-7): GAGVSQSPSNKVTEKGKDVELRCDPISGHTALYWYRQSLGQGLEFLIYFQGNSAPDKSGLPSDRFSAERTGGSVSTLTIQRTQQEDSAVYLCASSNQRGDYEQYFGPGTRLTVT.